This paragraph covers one T cell receptor beta chain sequence. No antigen is known for it. Across eight separate reactions for each sample, cDNA was made. Both TCRalpha and TCRbeta cDNA were subjected to two nested PCRs lasting approximately 16 and 10 cycles. TCRdb reprocessed the 5' RACE reads, keeping one entry per CDR3 protein, no DNA. This repertoire comprises around 99,000 distinct CDR3 sequences; its ten largest clones make up roughly 12%. The sample is drawn from a study of monozygotic twins with inflammatory bowel disease. Overall study findings and caveats: With others, IBD patients shared fewer clonotypes than healthy twins did, especially with disease activity.

Germline assignment: CDR1 MNHEY and CDR2 SVGAGI. The CDR3 contains 15 residues. V and J are TRBV6-5 and TRBJ1-1; TCRdb's D call of TRBD1 is untestable without DNA. Sample: blood. The TCR was taken from a human donor with ulcerative colitis or Crohn's disease, or a healthy co-twin of an affected twin (not recorded which). The CDR3: CASCLLGQVNTEAFF.